This TCR beta chain was recovered during a study of regulatory T cells in long-lasting Graves disease. HTBI primers from iRepertoire and Arm-PCR of CDR3 regions yielded the TCR beta libraries. Using its own MiXCR run on the multiplex PCR reads, TCRdb lists one record per CDR3 protein. The table has fewer than 550,000 distinct CDR3 sequences, 15% to 20% seen once; the top ten hold roughly 25%. There are many counts of this clonotype. Time point denoted: newly diagnosed GD, antithyroid drugs for less than 3 months. RNA extracted from PBMCs served as the sequencing template. This same sample was also part of a study on T cells in Graves' hyperthyroidism and ophthalmopathy.

The TCR was taken from a woman aged 35-65 years with Graves disease. The source material was peripheral blood mononuclear cells (PBMCs), sampled at new diagnosis, from a patient treated with antithyroid drugs.

CDR3 DNA sequence: TGTGCCTGGAGTGTATGGGGGGGGGCAGGGCCCTACGAGCAGTACTTC. This codes for CAWSVWGGAGPYEQYF. This sequence joins TRBV30 and TRBJ2-7; weak D call: TRBD2 (7 bases). V lost 0 bases and J 2 bases, leaving 17 bases between the germline ends. There are 16 residues in the CDR3. Germline CDR1 is GTSNPN and CDR2 is SVGIG (reference sequence).